These 11 T cell receptor beta chains share one sample of origin, sequenced in a study of cytomegalovirus exposure and HLA in healthy donors. PCR used 60 Vbeta primers and 13 Jbeta primers. Some clones are missing from TCRdb's copy, which holds only in-frame ones; the method was immunoSEQ multiplex PCR. The sample records about 93,000 clones, roughly 78% being singletons. Sequencing input: PBMCs. The receptors here all came from a young man in good health and CMV-seronegative.

V usage is TRBV19 and J usage is TRBJ1-4, with 7 bases identical to TRBD1. The CDR3 runs 14 residues. After removal of 4 bases from V and 7 bases from J, the junction contained 6 bases not matched to a gene. CDR1 and CDR2 (germline): LNHDA, SQIVND (reference sequence). As DNA, the CDR3 is TGTGCCAGTAGTACCCGACAGGGTTTTGAAAAACTGTTTTTT. Its translation: CASSTRQGFEKLFF.

This clone occurred a few times. The CDR3 region has the DNA TGTGCCAGCAGTGAACTAGCGGGAGGCAATGAGCAGTTCTTC. It specifies CASSELAGGNEQFF. This chain links TRBV6-1 with TRBJ2-1, with 11 nucleotides matching TRBD2. The CDR3 runs to 14 residues. Losses at the gene ends were 2 bases for V and 6 bases for J; bases not matched to a gene: 0. The germline CDR1 and CDR2 sequences are MNHNS and SASEGT.

The chain joins TRBV6-5 to TRBJ1-6, with 10 positions matching TRBD1. V shed 4 bases, J shed 9 bases, and the junction held 9 bases outside the gene matches. The CDR3 is 16 residues long. The germline CDR1 and CDR2 sequences are MNHEY and SVGAGI. CDR3 sequence reads: CASSFSRTGGVSPLHF. Written as DNA, the CDR3 is TGTGCCAGCAGTTTCAGCCGGACAGGGGGTGTTTCACCCCTCCACTTT.

The chain recombines TRBV19 with TRBJ2-1, with D perhaps matching TRBD1 (5 bases). This CDR3 spans 14 amino acids. Trimming took 3 bases from V and 2 from J, leaving 8 bases between them. Germline V lookup: CDR1 LNHDA, CDR2 SQIVND (reference sequence). CDR3 DNA: TGTGCCAGTAGTATCGCAGGGACCTACAATGAGCAGTTCTTC. This codes for CASSIAGTYNEQFF.

The chain has TRBV15 and TRBJ2-5, with a tentative D call TRBD2 (5 bases). The J call may be mistaken, given a closer DNA end match to TRBJ2-7. The CDR3 totals 15 residues. CDR1 and CDR2 (germline): LNHNV, YYDKDF (reference sequence). CDR3 in amino acids: CATSKGVGDRYEQYF. In nucleotides, the CDR3 is TGTGCCACCAGCAAGGGAGTAGGAGATCGCTACGAGCAGTACTTC.

This chain uses TRBV2 with TRBJ1-5; no firm D call. CDR3 length: 13 residues. Deletions cut 4 bases from V and 8 bases from J, with 12 bases between. Germline V gene lookup returns CDR1 SNHLY and CDR2 FYNNEI. CDR3: CASSVEVEKPQHF. The CDR3 DNA sequence: TGTGCCAGCAGTGTTGAAGTGGAGAAGCCCCAGCATTTT.

V is TRBV6-5 and J is TRBJ2-7, with D tentatively TRBD2 (6 bases). The V end lost 5 bases, the J end lost 6 bases, and 11 bases lay between the germline ends. The CDR3 is made up of 12 amino acids. Germline V gene sequence: CDR1 MNHEY, CDR2 SVGAGI. This CDR3 reads CASSAVGGEQYF. In DNA form, the CDR3 reads TGTGCCAGCAGTGCTGTGGGGGGCGAGCAGTACTTC.

The J gene is TRBJ1-1, the V gene TRBV30, with D tentatively TRBD1 (5 bases). There are 13 residues in the CDR3. Germline loops: CDR1 GTSNPN, CDR2 SVGIG (reference sequence). The V gene lost 8 bases and the J gene lost 5 bases, with 18 bases spanning the gap. Here the CDR3 reads CATHTGGWTEAFF. CDR3 coding DNA: TGTGCCACCCATACAGGAGGGTGGACTGAAGCTTTCTTT.

J is TRBJ1-2 and V is TRBV5-1, with D maybe TRBD1 (6 bases). V lost 0 bases and J lost 6, with 15 bases in between. Germline lookup yields CDR1 SGHRS and CDR2 YFSETQ. The CDR3 is 15 residues long. The CDR3 loop reads CASSLVPQAGDGYTF. For the CDR3, the DNA is TGCGCCAGCAGCTTGGTTCCCCAAGCAGGGGATGGCTACACCTTC.

This chain uses TRBV7-3 with TRBJ2-1, with 8 bases that match TRBD2. CDR1 and CDR2 from the germline V gene are SGHTA and FQGTGA. Trimming took 1 base from V and 6 from J; bases not matched to a gene: 5. This CDR3 is built from 15 residues. The CDR3 is CASSLSLAGGNEQFF. CDR3 nucleotides: TGTGCCAGCAGCTTAAGTCTCGCGGGGGGCAATGAGCAGTTCTTC.

This chain connects TRBV7-3 to TRBJ2-2, with 13 bases matching TRBD2. The CDR3 totals 17 residues. J gave up 6 bases and V 1 base, and 5 bases lay outside the gene matches. Per germline, CDR1 SGHTA and CDR2 FQGTGA. This chain's CDR3 is CASSLIGGTSGAGELFF. The DNA for the CDR3 is TGTGCCAGCAGCTTAATAGGGGGGACTAGCGGGGCCGGGGAGCTGTTTTTT.